These 31 T cell receptor beta chains were all obtained from the same sample, sequenced in a study of T cell clones after liver transplantation. Profiled with immunoSEQ multiplex PCR; TCRdb holds only in-frame clones, not every one. The sample consists of around 100,000 clones, about 88% of them appearing once. This specimen consisted of CD4+ T cells from blood, obtained approximately 50 months after liver transplant. The receptor set was obtained from a human patient who received a liver transplant. Some T cells may have originated in the graft donor.

The chain has TRBV4-1 and TRBJ1-4; no firm D call. The V end was cut by 0 bases, the J end by 5 bases, with 10 bases between. CDR3 length: 15 residues. Germline assignment: CDR1 MGHRA and CDR2 YSYEKL. The CDR3: CASSQEFPKNEKLFF. The CDR3 DNA is TGCGCCAGCAGCCAAGAGTTCCCCAAGAATGAAAAACTGTTTTTT.

The chain links TRBV18 to TRBJ1-2, with D maybe TRBD1 (6 bases). V lost 4 bases and J 3 bases, leaving 12 bases between the germline ends. The CDR3 runs to 14 residues. CDR1 and CDR2 (germline): KGHSH, LQKENI. The CDR3 region is CASSRPDSYYGYTF. The CDR3, as DNA: TGTGCCAGCTCACGGCCGGACAGCTACTATGGCTACACCTTC.

The gene calls are TRBV19 and TRBJ2-2; tentatively, D is TRBD1 or TRBD2 (5 bases each). The CDR3 consists of 14 residues. Germline V gene lookup returns CDR1 LNHDA and CDR2 SQIVND (reference sequence). V was trimmed by 1 base and J by 6 bases, leaving 9 bases between them. The DNA for the CDR3 is TGTGCCAGTAGTATAGGAAGGGGACCCGGGGAGCTGTTTTTT. The encoded protein is CASSIGRGPGELFF.

The CDR3 here is CASSIGSPDEQYF. The CDR3 nucleotides are TGTGCCAGTAGTATTGGATCGCCGGACGAGCAGTACTTC. The chain is built from TRBV19 and TRBJ2-7; D unclear. Germline V CDR1 and CDR2: LNHDA, SQIVND (reference sequence). Trimming left V 3 bases short and J 5 bases short, with 11 bases between. CDR3 length: 13 residues.

The chain recombines TRBV5-1 with TRBJ2-5, with 9 bases matching TRBD2. J was trimmed by 4 bases and V by 4 bases; bases with no gene match: 8. CDR1 SGHRS and CDR2 YFSETQ come from the germline V gene. The CDR3 spans 15 residues. This CDR3 reads CASSRVAGAPETQYF. The CDR3 DNA reads as TGCGCCAGCAGCAGGGTAGCGGGGGCCCCAGAGACCCAGTACTTC.

The chain employs TRBV25-1 and TRBJ2-5; the match to TRBD2 covers 8 bases. The CDR3 consists of 16 residues. Germline V lookup: CDR1 MGHDK, CDR2 SYGVNS. V shed 3 bases and J 5 bases; nucleotides not matched to a gene: 11. CDR3 coding DNA: TGTGCCAGCAGTGACAGAGGGAGCGGGGGCGGCGAGACCCAGTACTTC. It specifies CASSDRGSGGGETQYF. Full variable domain (rest looked up from reference TRBV25-1 and TRBJ2-5): EADIYQTPRYLVIGTGKKITLECSQTMGHDKMYWYQQDPGMELHLIHYSYGVNSTEKGDLSSESTVSRIRTEHFPLTLESARPSHTSQYLCASSDRGSGGGETQYFGPGTRLLVL.

This chain links TRBV7-2 with TRBJ2-3; D possibly corresponds to TRBD1 (7 bases). CDR1 is SGHTA, CDR2 FQGNSA, per germline. V shed 10 bases and J shed 1 base, with 18 bases lying between them. This CDR3 region has 15 residues. The DNA for the CDR3 is TGTGCCAATACGAAGGGGGCGGGACGCACAGATACGCAGTATTTT. Protein: CANTKGAGRTDTQYF. The whole variable domain, remainder taken from reference TRBV7-2 and TRBJ2-3, is GAGVSQSPSNKVTEKGKDVELRCDPISGHTALYWYRQSLGQGLEFLIYFQGNSAPDKSGLPSDRFSAERTGGSVSTLTIQRTQQEDSAVYLCANTKGAGRTDTQYFGPGTRLTVL.

The chain joins TRBV19 to TRBJ2-5; D is ambiguous. This CDR3 is 16 amino acids long. The V gene lost 8 bases and the J gene lost 0 bases, with 19 bases spanning the gap. CDR1 is LNHDA and CDR2 is SQIVND in the germline V gene (reference sequence). The CDR3 bases are TGTGCCAGTGCACCCTTAAAGGATATCTACCAAGAGACCCAGTACTTC. It translates to CASAPLKDIYQETQYF.

This chain connects TRBV30 to TRBJ2-7; D is undetermined. V was trimmed by 1 base and J by 6 bases, leaving 13 bases between them. The CDR3 contains 13 residues. Germline V gene data show CDR1 as GTSNPN and CDR2 as SVGIG (reference sequence). The DNA of the CDR3 is TGTGCCTGGAGTGGTCGGGCGCCCCTCGAGCAGTACTTC. It encodes CAWSGRAPLEQYF.

The gene calls are TRBV18 and TRBJ2-2; TRBD1 matches 8 bases. V lost 6 bases to trimming and J lost 4 bases; unmatched junction nucleotides: 7. The CDR3 is 15 amino acids. In germline, CDR1 is KGHSH, CDR2 LQKENI. The CDR3 DNA reads as TGTGCCAGCTCGTCTGACAGGGGCTTCACCGGGGAGCTGTTTTTT. This encodes CASSSDRGFTGELFF.

J is TRBJ2-1 and V is TRBV27; no clear D. Germline CDR1 reads MNHEY; CDR2 reads SMNVEV (reference sequence). The V end lost 7 bases, the J end lost 8 bases, and 15 bases lay between the germline ends. The CDR3 length is 13 residues. CDR3 bases: TGTGCCAGCAACCCCCGAGAAGCACATGAGCAGTTCTTC. It specifies CASNPREAHEQFF.

The V and J genes are TRBV14 and TRBJ2-2; D may correspond to TRBD1 or TRBD2 (6 bases each). The length of the CDR3 is 17 residues. The V end lost 4 bases, the J end lost 6 bases, and 21 bases lay between the germline ends. Germline V gene sequence: CDR1 SGHDN, CDR2 FVKESK. The CDR3 bases are TGTGCCAGCAGCCCCCTCGGGGGCAGGGTCGGCCCCGGGGAGCTGTTTTTT. Its protein is CASSPLGGRVGPGELFF. The full variable domain, in which reference TRBV14 and TRBJ2-2 provide the parts outside the CDR3, is EAGVTQFPSHSVIEKGQTVTLRCDPISGHDNLYWYRRVMGKEIKFLLHFVKESKQDESGMPNNRFLAERTGGTYSTLKVQPAELEDSGVYFCASSPLGGRVGPGELFFGEGSRLTVL.

V is TRBV7-2 and J is TRBJ2-3; D gene ambiguous. This CDR3 spans 14 amino acids. V lost 5 bases and J lost 1, with 10 bases in between. Germline lookup yields CDR1 SGHTA and CDR2 FQGNSA. CDR3 amino acids: CASSRSGRTDTQYF. Here the CDR3 DNA reads TGTGCCAGCAGCCGATCGGGCCGCACAGATACGCAGTATTTT.

The gene calls are TRBV2 and TRBJ1-3, with D possibly TRBD1 on 5 matching bases. The CDR3 is made up of 20 amino acids. V lost 8 bases and J 0 bases, leaving 29 bases between the germline ends. In germline, CDR1 is SNHLY, CDR2 FYNNEI. DNA of the CDR3: TGTGCCAGCGGAGGAGTAAGGGGTTTTGGTACATTATTCTCTGGAAACACCATATATTTT. Encoded protein: CASGGVRGFGTLFSGNTIYF.

The chain combines TRBV5-1 with TRBJ1-1; the D is unclear. Germline V gene lookup returns CDR1 SGHRS and CDR2 YFSETQ. The CDR3 length is 13 residues. The V end was cut by 2 bases, the J end by 2 bases, with 7 bases between. The CDR3 is CASSFQINTEAFF. In DNA form, the CDR3 reads TGCGCCAGCAGCTTCCAGATAAACACTGAAGCTTTCTTT.

This chain's CDR3 is CASSVTPQGLGAFF. The DNA for the CDR3 is TGTGCCAGTAGTGTAACCCCGCAGGGTCTTGGGGCTTTCTTT. The chain employs TRBV19 and TRBJ1-1; weak D call: TRBD1 (5 bases). Germline CDR1 and CDR2: LNHDA and SQIVND (reference sequence). With 5 bases removed from V and 11 bases from J, the gap between germline ends came to 21 bases. The CDR3 extends over 14 amino acids.

Worth noting for this clone: Other DNA sequences in the sample encode the same CDR3. The chain recombines TRBV7-6 with TRBJ1-1; no definite D call. The germline CDR1 and CDR2 sequences are SGHVS and FNYEAQ. The V gene lost 5 bases and the J gene lost 3 bases, with 13 bases spanning the gap. CDR3 length: 14 residues. The CDR3 reads CASSPGQGYTEAFF. Here the CDR3 DNA reads TGTGCCAGCAGCCCCGGGCAAGGGTACACTGAAGCTTTCTTT.

Only one count was recorded for this clone. This rearrangement joins TRBV30 to TRBJ1-5, with a weak D call TRBD1 (6 bases). Looked up from germline, CDR1 is GTSNPN and CDR2 is SVGIG (reference sequence). The CDR3 is 16 residues long. Trimming cost V 3 bases and J 0 bases, with 15 bases left between them. The CDR3 nucleotides are TGTGCCTGGAGGGACAGATTAACATATAGCAATCAGCCCCAGCATTTT. Translation: CAWRDRLTYSNQPQHF.

J is TRBJ1-1 and V is TRBV19; TRBD1 is a possible D gene (5 bases). The CDR3 spans 14 residues. The V gene's germline CDR1 is LNHDA and CDR2 SQIVND (reference sequence). The V end was cut by 9 bases, the J end by 0 bases, with 14 bases between. CDR3 DNA: TGTGCCAGCTCCCCAGGGCCCGTGAACACTGAAGCTTTCTTT. This encodes CASSPGPVNTEAFF.

The CDR3 reads CASSYREGEKLFF. CDR3 DNA: TGTGCCAGCAGCTACAGGGAGGGGGAAAAACTGTTTTTT. V and J are TRBV7-7 and TRBJ1-4, with TRBD1 as a possible D gene (6 bases). Trimming removed 4 bases from V and 8 bases from J, with 11 bases in between. The CDR3 consists of 13 residues. Germline CDR1 and CDR2: SSHAT and FNYEAQ (reference sequence).

The chain recombines TRBV7-3 with TRBJ2-3, with TRBD2 identical over 8 bases. The ends lost 4 bases at V and 2 bases at J; junction bases unmatched: 11. The length of the CDR3 is 17 residues. Looked up from germline, CDR1 is SGHTA and CDR2 is FQGTGA. CDR3 sequence (DNA): TGTGCCAGCAGCTCCCACGGTGCGGGGGGATCCACAGATACGCAGTATTTT. Amino acid sequence: CASSSHGAGGSTDTQYF.

This clone has just a few counts. This rearrangement joins TRBV19 to TRBJ1-2; D remains unclear. The CDR3 covers 13 residues. With 4 bases removed from V and 4 bases from J, the gap between germline ends came to 10 bases. Germline CDR1 is LNHDA and CDR2 is SQIVND (reference sequence). The CDR3, as DNA: TGTGCCAGTAGTACCCGGGAGGCCTATGGCTACACCTTC. This sequence encodes CASSTREAYGYTF.

The chain recombines TRBV4-3 with TRBJ1-1; D is uncertain. V shed 3 bases and J shed 5 bases, with 16 bases lying between them. The CDR3 spans 15 residues. CDR1 and CDR2 (germline): LGHNA, YSLEER. CDR3 region: CASSQAYGGRTEAFF. The CDR3 nucleotides read TGCGCCAGCAGCCAGGCCTACGGAGGAAGGACTGAAGCTTTCTTT.

This clone has just one count. The chain recombines TRBV18 with TRBJ2-7; D might be TRBD1 (6 bases). Trimming removed 1 base at V and 5 bases at J, with 12 bases between. CDR3 size: 14 residues. In germline, CDR1 is KGHSH, CDR2 LQKENI. The CDR3 region has the DNA TGTGCCAGCTCACCACTTCAGGGGAAGAACGAGCAGTACTTC. Protein sequence: CASSPLQGKNEQYF.

CDR3 nucleotides: TGCGCCAGCAGTCAATCGAGGAGGAAGACCCAGCATTTT. It encodes CASSQSRRKTQHF. The chain is built from TRBV23-1 and TRBJ1-5; no clear D. TRBV23-1 belongs to the ORF category, with a function that is uncertain. The V end lost 0 bases, the J end lost 11 bases, and 11 bases lay between the germline ends. CDR3 length equals 13 residues.

The chain uses TRBV10-2 and TRBJ2-1; 7 bases fit TRBD2. Germline V CDR1 and CDR2: WSHSY, SAAADI. The V gene end was trimmed by 5 bases and the J gene end by 6 bases; junction bases not matched to a gene: 10. The CDR3 spans 15 residues. The CDR3 DNA reads TGCGCCAGCAGTTGGGGGGGGTCGCAGTCCAATGAGCAGTTCTTC. It specifies CASSWGGSQSNEQFF.

The J gene is TRBJ2-1, the V gene TRBV5-1, with D maybe TRBD2 (6 bases). CDR3 length: 16 residues. V dropped 0 bases and J dropped 3 bases, with 13 bases sitting between them. Germline V gives CDR1 SGHRS, CDR2 YFSETQ. CDR3 coding DNA: TGCGCCAGCAGCTTGGCGGCTAGCGCTCGCTACAATGAGCAGTTCTTC. It yields the protein CASSLAASARYNEQFF.

The J gene is TRBJ1-4, the V gene TRBV2; the D is unclear. Germline V lookup: CDR1 SNHLY, CDR2 FYNNEI. Trimming pared 2 bases from V and 3 bases from J, leaving 7 bases between. The CDR3 runs to 14 residues. The CDR3: CASSERQANEKLFF. The CDR3 DNA sequence: TGTGCCAGCAGTGAAAGGCAAGCTAATGAAAAACTGTTTTTT.

The chain recombines TRBV7-2 with TRBJ2-3, with 12 bases identical to TRBD2. Trimming at V came to 5 bases and at J to 3 bases, leaving 6 bases not matched to a gene. This CDR3 contains 16 residues. Germline CDR1 is SGHTA and CDR2 is FQGNSA. The CDR3 protein is CASSPTSGGFTDTQYF. DNA of the CDR3: TGTGCCAGCAGCCCCACTAGCGGGGGGTTTACAGATACGCAGTATTTT.

This clone appeared a few times. The chain uses TRBV30 and TRBJ1-3; no firm D call. Germline V CDR1 and CDR2: GTSNPN, SVGIG (reference sequence). The CDR3 consists of 13 residues. V was trimmed by 0 bases and J by 4 bases, leaving 7 bases between them. CDR3 bases: TGTGCCTGGAGTGTATCCGGGGGAAACACCATATATTTT. Translating it yields CAWSVSGGNTIYF.

The chain recombines TRBV6-5 with TRBJ1-6; 7 bases are shared with TRBD1. Per germline, CDR1 MNHEY and CDR2 SVGAGI. This CDR3 is built from 16 residues. Unmatched junction bases numbered 10, after V lost 2 bases and J lost 9 bases. Here the CDR3 reads CASSYGGRGIRSPLHF. For the CDR3, the DNA is TGTGCCAGCAGTTACGGTGGCAGGGGGATTCGTTCACCCCTCCACTTT.